This T cell receptor beta chain is from a study of blood T cells in healthy people across ages (dated by TCRdb to the mid-2010s). Describing the broader study: In model experiments, roughly one uniquely barcoded TCR beta cDNA molecule per two T cells was captured by template switching. Age-related changes in TCR beta repertoire diversity were measured in the study by deep sequencing normalized with unique cDNA molecular identifiers. The donors were split into four age groups: young (average 16 years), middle-aged (nearly 40), aged (approximately 59) and long-lived (over 80). To avoid experimental bias, donors of different ages were spread randomly across the sequencing lanes. The study analyzed two additional independent replicas of 1 million unique cDNA reads from the same blood draw for two donors, one aged 18 to 29 and one aged 80 or older. Here is what the overall study found, with its caveats: The percentage of naive T cells measured by flow cytometry correlated strongly with observed TCR beta diversity. The CMV infection status of donors was not known, potentially confounding age-related changes in expanded clonotypes. Estimates of total diversity based on one million sequenced T cells were considered lower bounds and underestimates. Observed TCR beta diversity per million T cells fell roughly linearly with age, and a significant reduction was already apparent by age about 36. The long-lived group showed more naive CD4+ T cells, fewer expanded clones and increased TCR diversity than the aged group, suggesting age selection. Bulk unsorted PBMC profiling prevented conclusive comparison of naive and antigen-experienced compartments.

The donors were about 40 Caucasian individuals from Russia, aged roughly 6 to 90 years, who were systemically healthy. Each donor gave around 9 milliliters of peripheral blood, collected into EDTA-treated Vacutainer tubes. Ficoll-Paque density-gradient centrifugation was used to isolate PBMCs, with at least 7 million obtained per sample. Trizol reagent was used to extract total RNA from PBMCs, with at least 6 micrograms per sample. Naive CD45RAhigh/CD27high T cell percentages were measured by flow cytometry on a PBMC aliquot from every donor. This clonotype has a count of ten or more. Its antigen is unknown. Base qualities are not at hand, and no much larger clone is one base apart. To prepare the library, 5' RACE was applied. The instrument given in TCRdb is Illumina HiSeq 2500. A second about 7 to 11 cycle PCR used a sample-barcoded 5' primer and a J-beta primer mix. A template-switch 5' adaptor carrying 12 random nucleotides introduced a unique molecular identifier onto each TCR beta cDNA molecule. Each sample yielded at least 2.5 million CDR3-containing paired-end reads. The Mint cDNA synthesis kit, primed by a TRBC-specific oligonucleotide, was used to synthesize first-strand cDNA from all RNA. Following uracil-DNA glycosylase treatment, all cDNA underwent a first 18-cycle PCR with the universal primers M1SS and BC2_uni_R. On the study's bioinformatics: For normalization, 1 million high-quality reads, each with a distinct molecular identifier, were randomly selected from each sample. Instead of being binned into consensus sequences, reads that shared molecular identifiers were thrown out. MiTCR, with a Q25 quality threshold and the strictest error-elimination algorithm, was used for CDR3 identification, clonotype clustering and error correction. A nonparametric unseen species model with Euler transformation was used to estimate lower-bound total TCR beta diversity. TCRdb redid the processing of the public reads, applying fastp at Q25 and MiXCR, and retained in-frame beta chains. Rows matching on CDR3 protein sequence are summarized as one entry with the most common DNA and genes. The V and J calls come from TCRdb's annotation, not from the publication. For this sample the table gives hundreds of thousands of distinct CDR3 sequences, of which 32% were detected only once. The ten most abundant clones make up approximately 15% of the sample.

From the cysteine through the phenylalanine, the CDR3 covers 14 amino acids. The entry retains the CDR3 DNA only, 42 bases that are in frame from base 1. The germline V end is reduced by 3 bases and the J end by 6 bases; junction bases left unmatched: 9. CDR1 is given as DFQATT and CDR2 as SNEGSKA, both from the germline V gene (reference sequence). The sequencing input was blood. The rearrangement combines TRBV20-1 with TRBJ1-1, and 8 junctional nucleotides match TRBD1. This sequence was found in a woman at least 80 years old in good health. Donor details come from another sample of the same person, matched by shared clones. The nucleotide sequence is TGCAGTGCTAGCAGACAGGGGATCAGAGCTGAAGCTTTCTTT. It codes for CSASRQGIRAEAFF.